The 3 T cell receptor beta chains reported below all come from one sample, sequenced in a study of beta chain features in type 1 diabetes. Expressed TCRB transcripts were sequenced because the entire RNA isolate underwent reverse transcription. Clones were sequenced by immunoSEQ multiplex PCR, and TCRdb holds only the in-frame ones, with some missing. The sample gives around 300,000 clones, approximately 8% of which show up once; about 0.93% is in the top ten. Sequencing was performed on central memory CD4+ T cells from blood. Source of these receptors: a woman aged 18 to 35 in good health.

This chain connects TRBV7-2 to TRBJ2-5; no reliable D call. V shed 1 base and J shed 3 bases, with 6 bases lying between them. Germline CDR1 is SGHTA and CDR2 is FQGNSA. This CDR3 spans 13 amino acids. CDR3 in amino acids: CASSLVRKETQYF. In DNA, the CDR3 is TGTGCCAGCAGCTTAGTCAGAAAAGAGACCCAGTACTTC.

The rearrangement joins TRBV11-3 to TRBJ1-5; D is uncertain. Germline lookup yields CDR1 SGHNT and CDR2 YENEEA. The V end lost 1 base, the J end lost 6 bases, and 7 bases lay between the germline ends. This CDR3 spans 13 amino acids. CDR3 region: CASSLAIGQPQHF. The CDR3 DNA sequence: TGTGCCAGCAGCTTAGCGATTGGTCAGCCCCAGCATTTT.

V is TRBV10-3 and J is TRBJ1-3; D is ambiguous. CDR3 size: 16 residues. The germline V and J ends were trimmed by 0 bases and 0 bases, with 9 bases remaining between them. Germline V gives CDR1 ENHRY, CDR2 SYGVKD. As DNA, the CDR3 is TGTGCCATCAGTGAGTCCTACGCGATCTCTGGAAACACCATATATTTT. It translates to CAISESYAISGNTIYF.